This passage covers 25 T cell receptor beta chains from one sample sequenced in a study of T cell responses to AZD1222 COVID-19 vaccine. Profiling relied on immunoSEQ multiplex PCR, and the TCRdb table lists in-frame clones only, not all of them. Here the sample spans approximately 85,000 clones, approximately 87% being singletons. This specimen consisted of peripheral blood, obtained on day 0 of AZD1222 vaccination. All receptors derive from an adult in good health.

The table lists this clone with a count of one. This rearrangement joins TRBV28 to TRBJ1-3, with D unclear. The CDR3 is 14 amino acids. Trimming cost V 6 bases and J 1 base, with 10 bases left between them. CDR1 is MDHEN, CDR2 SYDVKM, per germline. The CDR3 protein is CASSHATSGNTIYF. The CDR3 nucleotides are TGTGCCAGCAGCCACGCGACATCTGGAAACACCATATATTTT. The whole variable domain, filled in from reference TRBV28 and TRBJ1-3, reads DVKVTQSSRYLVKRTGEKVFLECVQDMDHENMFWYRQDPGLGLRLIYFSYDVKMKEKGDIPEGYSVSREKKERFSLILESASTNQTSMYLCASSHATSGNTIYFGEGSWLTVV.

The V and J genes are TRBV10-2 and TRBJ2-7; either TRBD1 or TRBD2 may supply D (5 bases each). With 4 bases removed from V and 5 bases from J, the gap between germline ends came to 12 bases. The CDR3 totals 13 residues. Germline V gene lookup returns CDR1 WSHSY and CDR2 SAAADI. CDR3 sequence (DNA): TGCGCCAGCAGTGGGGGGAATCTCGACGAGCAGTACTTC. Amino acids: CASSGGNLDEQYF.

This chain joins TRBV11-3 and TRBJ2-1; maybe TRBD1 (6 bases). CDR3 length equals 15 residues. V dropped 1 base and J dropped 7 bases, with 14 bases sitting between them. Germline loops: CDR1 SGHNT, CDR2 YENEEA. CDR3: CASSLAVGQFNEQFF. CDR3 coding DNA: TGTGCCAGCAGCTTAGCCGTCGGACAGTTTAATGAGCAGTTCTTC.

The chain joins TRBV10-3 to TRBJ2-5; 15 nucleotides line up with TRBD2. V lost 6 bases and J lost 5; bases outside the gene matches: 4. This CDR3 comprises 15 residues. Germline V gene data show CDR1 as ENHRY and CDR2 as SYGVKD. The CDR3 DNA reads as TGTGCCATCAGGAGGACTAGCGGGGGGGCGGAGACCCAGTACTTC. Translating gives CAIRRTSGGAETQYF.

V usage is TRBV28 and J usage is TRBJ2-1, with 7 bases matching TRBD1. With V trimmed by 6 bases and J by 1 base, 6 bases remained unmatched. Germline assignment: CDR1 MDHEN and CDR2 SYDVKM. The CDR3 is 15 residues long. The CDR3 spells CASSRTGLSYNEQFF. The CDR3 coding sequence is TGTGCCAGCAGCCGGACAGGCCTATCCTACAATGAGCAGTTCTTC.

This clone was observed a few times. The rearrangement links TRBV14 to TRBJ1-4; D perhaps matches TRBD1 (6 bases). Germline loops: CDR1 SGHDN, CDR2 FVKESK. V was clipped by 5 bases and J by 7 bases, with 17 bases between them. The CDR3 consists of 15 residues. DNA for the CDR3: TGTGCCAGCAGCTCACGAGGGGGGCCAGGTGAAAAACTGTTTTTT. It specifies CASSSRGGPGEKLFF.

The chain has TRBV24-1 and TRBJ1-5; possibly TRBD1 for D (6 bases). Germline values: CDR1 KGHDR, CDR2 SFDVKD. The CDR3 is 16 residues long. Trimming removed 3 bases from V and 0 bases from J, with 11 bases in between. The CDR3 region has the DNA TGTGCCACCAGTGATGAACAGGGATCTAGCAATCAGCCCCAGCATTTT. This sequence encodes CATSDEQGSSNQPQHF.

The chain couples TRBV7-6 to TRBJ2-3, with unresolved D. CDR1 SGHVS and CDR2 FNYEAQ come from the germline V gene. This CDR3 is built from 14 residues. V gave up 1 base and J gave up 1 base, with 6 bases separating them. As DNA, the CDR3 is TGTGCCAGCAGCTTAGAATGGGGCACAGATACGCAGTATTTT. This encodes CASSLEWGTDTQYF. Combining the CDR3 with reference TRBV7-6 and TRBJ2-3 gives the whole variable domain GAGVSQSPRYKVTKRGQDVALRCDPISGHVSLYWYRQALGQGPEFLTYFNYEAQQDKSGLPNDRFSAERPEGSISTLTIQRTEQRDSAMYRCASSLEWGTDTQYFGPGTRLTVL.

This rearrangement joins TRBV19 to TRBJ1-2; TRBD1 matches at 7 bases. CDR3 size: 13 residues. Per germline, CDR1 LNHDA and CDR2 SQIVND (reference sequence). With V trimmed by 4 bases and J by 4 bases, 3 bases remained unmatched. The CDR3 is CASSTGTAYGYTF. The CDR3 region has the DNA TGTGCCAGTAGTACCGGGACAGCCTATGGCTACACCTTC.

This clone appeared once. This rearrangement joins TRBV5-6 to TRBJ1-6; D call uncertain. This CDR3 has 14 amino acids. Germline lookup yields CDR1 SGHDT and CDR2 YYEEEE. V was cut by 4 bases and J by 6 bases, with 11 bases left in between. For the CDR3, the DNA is TGTGCCAGCAGCCTACCACATTCTAATTCACCCCTCCACTTT. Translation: CASSLPHSNSPLHF.

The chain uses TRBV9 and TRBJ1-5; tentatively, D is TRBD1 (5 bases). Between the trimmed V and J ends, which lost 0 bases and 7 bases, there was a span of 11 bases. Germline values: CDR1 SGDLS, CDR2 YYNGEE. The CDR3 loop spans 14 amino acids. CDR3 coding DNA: TGTGCCAGCAGCGTAGCAGGGACGGGCCAGCCCCAGCATTTT. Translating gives CASSVAGTGQPQHF.

The CDR3 DNA follows: TGTGCCAGCAGTGGGGATAGGGGGCAGTGGTACACTGAAGCTTTCTTT. This sequence encodes CASSGDRGQWYTEAFF. The chain has TRBV6-4 and TRBJ1-1; 7 nucleotides agree with TRBD1. This CDR3 spans 16 amino acids. The V gene's germline CDR1 is MRHNA and CDR2 SNTAGT. V lost 4 bases and J lost 3; bases outside the gene matches: 11.

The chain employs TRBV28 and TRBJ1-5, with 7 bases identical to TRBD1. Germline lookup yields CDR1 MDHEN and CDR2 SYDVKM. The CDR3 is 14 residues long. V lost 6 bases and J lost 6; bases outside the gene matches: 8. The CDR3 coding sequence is TGTGCCAGCAGCATGGGACAGAAGGCTCAGCCCCAGCATTTT. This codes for CASSMGQKAQPQHF. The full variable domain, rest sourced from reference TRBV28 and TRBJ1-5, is DVKVTQSSRYLVKRTGEKVFLECVQDMDHENMFWYRQDPGLGLRLIYFSYDVKMKEKGDIPEGYSVSREKKERFSLILESASTNQTSMYLCASSMGQKAQPQHFGDGTRLSIL.

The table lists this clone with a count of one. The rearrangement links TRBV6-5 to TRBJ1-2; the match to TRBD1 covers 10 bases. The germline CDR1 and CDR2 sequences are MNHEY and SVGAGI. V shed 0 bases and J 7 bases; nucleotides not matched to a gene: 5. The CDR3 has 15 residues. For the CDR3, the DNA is TGTGCCAGCAGTTACTCGGCCGACAGGGGGCTTGGCTACACCTTC. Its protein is CASSYSADRGLGYTF.

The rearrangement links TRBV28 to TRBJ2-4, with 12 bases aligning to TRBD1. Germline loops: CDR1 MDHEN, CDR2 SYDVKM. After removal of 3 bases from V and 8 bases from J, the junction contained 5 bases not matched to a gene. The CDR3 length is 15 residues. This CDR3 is CASSLGQGAMDIQYF. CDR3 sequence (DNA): TGTGCCAGCAGTTTGGGACAGGGGGCGATGGACATTCAGTACTTC. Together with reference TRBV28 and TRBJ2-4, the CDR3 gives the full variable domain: DVKVTQSSRYLVKRTGEKVFLECVQDMDHENMFWYRQDPGLGLRLIYFSYDVKMKEKGDIPEGYSVSREKKERFSLILESASTNQTSMYLCASSLGQGAMDIQYFGAGTRLSVL.

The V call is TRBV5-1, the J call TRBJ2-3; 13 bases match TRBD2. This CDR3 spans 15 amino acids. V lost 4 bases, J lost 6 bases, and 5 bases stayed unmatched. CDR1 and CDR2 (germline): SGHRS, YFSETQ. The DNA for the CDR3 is TGCGCCAGCAGCATTCCGGGACTAGCGGGGGATACGCAGTATTTT. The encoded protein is CASSIPGLAGDTQYF.

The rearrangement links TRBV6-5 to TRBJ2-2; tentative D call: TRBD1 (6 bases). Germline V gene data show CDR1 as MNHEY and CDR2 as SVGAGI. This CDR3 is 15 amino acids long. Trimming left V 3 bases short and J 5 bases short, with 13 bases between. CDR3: CASSYSQGSTGELFF. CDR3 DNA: TGTGCCAGCAGTTATTCCCAGGGGTCGACCGGGGAGCTGTTTTTT.

CDR3 in DNA: TGTGCCAGCAGTAGGGCAGAGAACACTGAAGCTTTCTTT. Translation gives CASSRAENTEAFF. This sequence joins TRBV28 and TRBJ1-1; D gene ambiguous. The CDR3 runs 13 residues. Trimming removed 5 bases from V and 1 base from J, with 8 bases in between. Germline-derived CDR1 and CDR2 are MDHEN and SYDVKM.

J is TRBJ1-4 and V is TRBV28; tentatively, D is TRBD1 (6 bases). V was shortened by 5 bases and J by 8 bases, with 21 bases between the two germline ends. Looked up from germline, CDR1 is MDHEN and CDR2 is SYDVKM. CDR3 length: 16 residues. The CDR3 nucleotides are TGTGCCAGCAGTGTCACTCAACAGGGTAGAGGGGAAAAACTGTTTTTT. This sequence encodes CASSVTQQGRGEKLFF.

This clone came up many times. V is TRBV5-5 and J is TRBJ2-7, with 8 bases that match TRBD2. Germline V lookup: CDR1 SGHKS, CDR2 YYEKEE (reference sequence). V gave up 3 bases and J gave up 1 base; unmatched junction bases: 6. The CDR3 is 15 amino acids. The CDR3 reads CASSSRSGASYEQYF. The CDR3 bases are TGTGCCAGCAGCTCGCGTAGCGGGGCTTCCTACGAGCAGTACTTC.

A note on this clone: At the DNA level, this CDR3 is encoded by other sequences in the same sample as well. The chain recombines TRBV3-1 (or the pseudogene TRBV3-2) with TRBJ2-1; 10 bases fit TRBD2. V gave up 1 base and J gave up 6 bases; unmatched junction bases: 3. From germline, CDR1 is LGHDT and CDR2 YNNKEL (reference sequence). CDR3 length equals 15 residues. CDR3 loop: CASSQGTSGTNEQFF. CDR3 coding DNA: TGTGCCAGCAGCCAAGGAACTAGCGGGACCAATGAGCAGTTCTTC.

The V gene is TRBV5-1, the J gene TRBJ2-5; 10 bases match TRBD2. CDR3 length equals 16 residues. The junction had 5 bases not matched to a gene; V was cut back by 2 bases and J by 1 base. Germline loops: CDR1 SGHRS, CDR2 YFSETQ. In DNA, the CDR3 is TGCGCCAGCAGCTTTGGGACTAGCGCCAGCCAAGAGACCCAGTACTTC. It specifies CASSFGTSASQETQYF.

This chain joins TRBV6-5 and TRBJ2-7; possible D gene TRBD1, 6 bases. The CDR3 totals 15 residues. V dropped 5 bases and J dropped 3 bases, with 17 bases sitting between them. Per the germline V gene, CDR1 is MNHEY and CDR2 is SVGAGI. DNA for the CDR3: TGTGCCAGCAGTACACCGGGACAAGGCTTCTACGAGCAGTACTTC. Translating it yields CASSTPGQGFYEQYF.

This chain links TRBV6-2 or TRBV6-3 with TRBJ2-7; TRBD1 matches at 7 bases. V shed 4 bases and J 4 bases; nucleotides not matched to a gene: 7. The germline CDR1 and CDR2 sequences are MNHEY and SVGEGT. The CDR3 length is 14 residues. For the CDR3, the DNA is TGTGCCAGCAGTTCTTGGACAGGAAGGTACGAGCAGTACTTC. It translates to CASSSWTGRYEQYF.

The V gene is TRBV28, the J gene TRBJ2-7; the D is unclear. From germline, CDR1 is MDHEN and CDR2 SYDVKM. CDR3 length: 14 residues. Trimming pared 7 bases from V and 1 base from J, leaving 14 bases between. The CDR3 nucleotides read TGTGCCAGCACCTCGGGTCCTCCATCCTACGAGCAGTACTTC. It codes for CASTSGPPSYEQYF.